The rows below give T cell receptor beta chains drawn from one sample of a study of T-cell reconstitution after alpha-beta-depleted transplantation in children. TCRdb ran MiXCR on the PCR reads and lists one entry per CDR3 protein. Of some 490,000 distinct CDR3 sequences detected, approximately 12% appear once; the ten largest clones hold under 7%. Specimen: PBMCs from the stem cell graft donor, collected from the stem cell graft. These receptors were obtained from a human donor who donated a stem cell graft to a child with combined immunodeficiency. Each CDR3 is given with its conserved first and last residue.

j_call v_call cdr3_aa
TRBJ2-1 TRBV5-1 CASSLEASGSSYNEQFF
TRBJ2-1 TRBV12-3/TRBV12-4 CASEEARYNEQFF
TRBJ2-3 TRBV11-2 CASSLDMPFETRSADTQYF
TRBJ2-1 TRBV7-2 CASSLRFGQGSEQFF
TRBJ1-2 TRBV12-3/TRBV12-4 CASSSQWFGVRLGYTF
TRBJ2-7 TRBV6-2/TRBV6-3 CASSELAGGPNEQYF
TRBJ2-3 TRBV20-1 CSATDTSGSTDTQYF
TRBJ1-1 TRBV29-1 CSVEEAWGTEAFF
TRBJ2-2 TRBV12-3/TRBV12-4 CASSFRTSGITGELFF
TRBJ2-3 TRBV20-1 CSARDASGTTDTQYF
TRBJ2-5 TRBV20-1 CSAYDRQETQYF
TRBJ2-7 TRBV28 CASSFSGTGTSYEQYF